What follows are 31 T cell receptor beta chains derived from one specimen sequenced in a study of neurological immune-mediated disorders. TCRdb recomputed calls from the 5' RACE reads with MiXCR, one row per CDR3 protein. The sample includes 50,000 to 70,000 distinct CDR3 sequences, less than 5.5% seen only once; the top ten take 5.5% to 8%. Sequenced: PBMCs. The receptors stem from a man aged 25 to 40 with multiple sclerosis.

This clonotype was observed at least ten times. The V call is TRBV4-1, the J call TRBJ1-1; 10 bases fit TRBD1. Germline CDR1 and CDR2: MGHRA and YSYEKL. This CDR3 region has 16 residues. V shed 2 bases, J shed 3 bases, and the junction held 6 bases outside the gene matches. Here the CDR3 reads CASSQTSGTGDTEAFF. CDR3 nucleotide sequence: TGCGCCAGCAGCCAAACTTCCGGGACAGGGGACACTGAAGCTTTCTTT.

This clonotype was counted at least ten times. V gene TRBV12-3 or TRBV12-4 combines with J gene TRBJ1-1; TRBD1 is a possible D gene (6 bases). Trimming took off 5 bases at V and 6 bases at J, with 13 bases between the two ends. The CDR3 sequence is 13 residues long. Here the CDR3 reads CASSQDRKAEAFF. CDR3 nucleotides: TGTGCCAGCAGTCAGGACAGAAAGGCTGAAGCTTTCTTT.

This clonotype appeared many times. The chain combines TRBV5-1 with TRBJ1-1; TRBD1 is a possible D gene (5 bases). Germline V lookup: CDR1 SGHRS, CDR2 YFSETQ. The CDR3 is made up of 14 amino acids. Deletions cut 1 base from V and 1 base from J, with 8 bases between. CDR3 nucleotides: TGCGCCAGCAGCTTGCGGGGCCAGAACACTGAAGCTTTCTTT. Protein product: CASSLRGQNTEAFF.

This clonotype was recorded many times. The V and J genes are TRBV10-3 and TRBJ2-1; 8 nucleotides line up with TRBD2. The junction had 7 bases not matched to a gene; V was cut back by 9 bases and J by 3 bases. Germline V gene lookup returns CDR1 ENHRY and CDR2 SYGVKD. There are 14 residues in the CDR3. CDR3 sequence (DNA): TGTGCCATGGCAGCGGGGGCATTCTACAATGAGCAGTTCTTC. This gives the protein CAMAAGAFYNEQFF.

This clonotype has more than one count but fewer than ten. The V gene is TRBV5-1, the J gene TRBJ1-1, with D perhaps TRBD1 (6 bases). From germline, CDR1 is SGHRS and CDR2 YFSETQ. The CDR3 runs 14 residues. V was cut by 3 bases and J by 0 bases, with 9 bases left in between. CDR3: CASSSGQLNTEAFF. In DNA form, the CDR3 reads TGCGCCAGCAGCTCCGGACAGCTGAACACTGAAGCTTTCTTT. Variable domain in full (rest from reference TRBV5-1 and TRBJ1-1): KAGVTQTPRYLIKTRGQQVTLSCSPISGHRSVSWYQQTPGQGLQFLFEYFSETQRNKGNFPGRFSGRQFSNSRSEMNVSTLELGDSALYLCASSSGQLNTEAFFGQGTRLTVV.

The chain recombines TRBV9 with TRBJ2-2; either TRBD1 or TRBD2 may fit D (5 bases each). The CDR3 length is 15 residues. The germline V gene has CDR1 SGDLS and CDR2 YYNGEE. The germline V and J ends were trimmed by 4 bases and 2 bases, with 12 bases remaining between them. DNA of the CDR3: TGTGCCAGCAGCCCCGGGGCTTTCAACACCGGGGAGCTGTTTTTT. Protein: CASSPGAFNTGELFF.

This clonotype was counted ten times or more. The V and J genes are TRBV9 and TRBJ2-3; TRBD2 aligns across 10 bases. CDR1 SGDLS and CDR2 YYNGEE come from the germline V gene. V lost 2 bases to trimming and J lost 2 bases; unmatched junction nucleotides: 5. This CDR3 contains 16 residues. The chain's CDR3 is CASSVIAGGLTDTQYF. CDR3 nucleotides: TGTGCCAGCAGCGTGATAGCGGGGGGTCTCACAGATACGCAGTATTTT.

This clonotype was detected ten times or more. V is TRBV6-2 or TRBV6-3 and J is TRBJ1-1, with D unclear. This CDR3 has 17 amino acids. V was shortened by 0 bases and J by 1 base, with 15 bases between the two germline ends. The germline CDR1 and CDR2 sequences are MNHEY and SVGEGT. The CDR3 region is CASSYSIPEGENTEAFF. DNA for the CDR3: TGTGCCAGCAGTTACTCGATTCCAGAGGGAGAGAACACTGAAGCTTTCTTT.

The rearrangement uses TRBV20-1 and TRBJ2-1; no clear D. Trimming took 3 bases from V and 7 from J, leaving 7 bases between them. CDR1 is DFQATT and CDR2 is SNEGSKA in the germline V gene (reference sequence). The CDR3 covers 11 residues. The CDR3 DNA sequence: TGCAGTGCTAGTTGGCGTAATGAGCAGTTCTTC. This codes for CSASWRNEQFF.

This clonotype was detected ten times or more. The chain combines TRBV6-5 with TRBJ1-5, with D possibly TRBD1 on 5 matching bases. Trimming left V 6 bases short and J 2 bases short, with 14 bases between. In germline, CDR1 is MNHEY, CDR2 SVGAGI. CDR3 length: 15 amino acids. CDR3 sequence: CASRSMGTGNQPQHF. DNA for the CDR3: TGTGCCAGCAGGTCCATGGGGACGGGCAATCAGCCCCAGCATTTT.

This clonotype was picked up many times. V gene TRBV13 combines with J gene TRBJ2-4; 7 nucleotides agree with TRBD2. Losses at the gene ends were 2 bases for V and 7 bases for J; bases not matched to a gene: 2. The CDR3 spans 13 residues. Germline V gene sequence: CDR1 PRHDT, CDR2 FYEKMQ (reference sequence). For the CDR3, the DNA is TGTGCCAGCAGCTTAAGGGGAGGGAACATTCAGTACTTC. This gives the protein CASSLRGGNIQYF.

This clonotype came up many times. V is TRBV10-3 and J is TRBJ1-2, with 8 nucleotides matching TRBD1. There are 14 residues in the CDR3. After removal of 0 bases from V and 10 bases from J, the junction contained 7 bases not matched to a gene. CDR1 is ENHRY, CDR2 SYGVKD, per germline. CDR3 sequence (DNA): TGTGCCATCAGTGAGTCGGACAGGGTATGGTACTACACCTTC. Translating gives CAISESDRVWYYTF.

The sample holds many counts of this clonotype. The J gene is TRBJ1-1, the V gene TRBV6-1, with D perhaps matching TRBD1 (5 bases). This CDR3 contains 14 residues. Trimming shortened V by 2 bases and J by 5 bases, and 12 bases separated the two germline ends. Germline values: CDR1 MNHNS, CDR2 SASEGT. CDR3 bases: TGTGCCAGCAGTGAAAGGGGCAGGGCTACTGAAGCTTTCTTT. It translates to CASSERGRATEAFF.

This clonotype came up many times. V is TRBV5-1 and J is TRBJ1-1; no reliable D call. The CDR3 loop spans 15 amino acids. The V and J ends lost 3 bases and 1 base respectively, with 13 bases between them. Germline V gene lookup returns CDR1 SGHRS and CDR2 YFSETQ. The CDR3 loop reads CASSWGWLGNTEAFF. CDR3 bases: TGCGCCAGCAGCTGGGGATGGCTTGGGAACACTGAAGCTTTCTTT. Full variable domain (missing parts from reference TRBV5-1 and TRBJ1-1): KAGVTQTPRYLIKTRGQQVTLSCSPISGHRSVSWYQQTPGQGLQFLFEYFSETQRNKGNFPGRFSGRQFSNSRSEMNVSTLELGDSALYLCASSWGWLGNTEAFFGQGTRLTVV.

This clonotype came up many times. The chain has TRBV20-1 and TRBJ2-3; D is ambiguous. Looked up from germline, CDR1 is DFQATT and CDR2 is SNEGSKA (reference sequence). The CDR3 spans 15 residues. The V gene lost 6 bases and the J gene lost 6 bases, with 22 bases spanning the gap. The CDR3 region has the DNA TGCAGTGCCGCCCCTTCGATCCCCGCACCGGATACGCAGTATTTT. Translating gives CSAAPSIPAPDTQYF.

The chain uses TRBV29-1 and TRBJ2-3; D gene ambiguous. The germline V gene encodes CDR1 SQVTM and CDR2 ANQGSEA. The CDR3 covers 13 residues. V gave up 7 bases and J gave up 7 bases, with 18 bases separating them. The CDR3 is CSGTSGSAYTQYF. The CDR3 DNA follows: TGCAGCGGCACATCCGGTTCCGCATATACGCAGTATTTT.

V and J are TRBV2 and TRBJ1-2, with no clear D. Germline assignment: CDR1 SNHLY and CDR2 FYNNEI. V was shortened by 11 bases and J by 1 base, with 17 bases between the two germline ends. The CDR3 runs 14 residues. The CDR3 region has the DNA TGTGCCCCCGGCGGACTGCCTAATAACTATGGCTACACCTTC. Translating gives CAPGGLPNNYGYTF.

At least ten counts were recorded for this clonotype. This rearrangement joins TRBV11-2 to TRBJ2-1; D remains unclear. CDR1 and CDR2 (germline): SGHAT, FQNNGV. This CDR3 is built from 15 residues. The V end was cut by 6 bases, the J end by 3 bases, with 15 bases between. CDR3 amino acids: CASRLQRYLYNEQFF. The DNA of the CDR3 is TGTGCCAGCAGACTACAGCGATACCTCTACAATGAGCAGTTCTTC. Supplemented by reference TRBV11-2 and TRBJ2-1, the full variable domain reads EAGVAQSPRYKIIEKRQSVAFWCNPISGHATLYWYQQILGQGPKLLIQFQNNGVVDDSQLPKDRFSAERLKGVDSTLKIQPAKLEDSAVYLCASRLQRYLYNEQFFGPGTRLTVL.

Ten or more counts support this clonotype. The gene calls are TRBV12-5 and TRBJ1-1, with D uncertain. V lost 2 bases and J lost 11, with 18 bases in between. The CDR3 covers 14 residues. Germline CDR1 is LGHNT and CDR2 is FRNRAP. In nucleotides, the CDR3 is TGTGCTAGTGGTTTGCCCCCTAATTTACGTTCTGCTTTCTTT. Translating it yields CASGLPPNLRSAFF.

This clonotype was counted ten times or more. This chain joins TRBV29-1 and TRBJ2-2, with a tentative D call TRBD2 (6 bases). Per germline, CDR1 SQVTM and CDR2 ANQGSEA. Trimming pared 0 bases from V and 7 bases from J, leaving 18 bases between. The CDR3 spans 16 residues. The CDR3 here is CSVEDPSRGRYGELFF. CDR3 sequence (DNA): TGCAGCGTTGAAGATCCCAGCCGGGGGAGATACGGGGAGCTGTTTTTT.

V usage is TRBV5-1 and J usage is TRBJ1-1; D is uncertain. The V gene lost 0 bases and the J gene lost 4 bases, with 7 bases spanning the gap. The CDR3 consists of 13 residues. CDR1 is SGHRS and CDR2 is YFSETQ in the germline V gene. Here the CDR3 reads CASSLGKPTEAFF. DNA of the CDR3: TGCGCCAGCAGCTTGGGGAAACCCACTGAAGCTTTCTTT.

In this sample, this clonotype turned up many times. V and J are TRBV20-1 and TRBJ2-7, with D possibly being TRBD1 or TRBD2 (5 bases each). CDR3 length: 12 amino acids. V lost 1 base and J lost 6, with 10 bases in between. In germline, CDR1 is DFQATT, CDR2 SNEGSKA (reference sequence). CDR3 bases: TGCAGTGCTAGAGGCAGGGCGGGCGAGCAGTACGTC. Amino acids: CSARGRAGEQYV.

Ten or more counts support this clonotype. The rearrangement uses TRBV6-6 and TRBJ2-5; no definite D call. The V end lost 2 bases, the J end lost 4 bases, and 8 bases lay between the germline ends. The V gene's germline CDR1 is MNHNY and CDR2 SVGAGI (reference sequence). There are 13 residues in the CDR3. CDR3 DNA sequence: TGTGCCAGCAGTTACGGCGCCATAGAGACCCAGTACTTC. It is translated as CASSYGAIETQYF.

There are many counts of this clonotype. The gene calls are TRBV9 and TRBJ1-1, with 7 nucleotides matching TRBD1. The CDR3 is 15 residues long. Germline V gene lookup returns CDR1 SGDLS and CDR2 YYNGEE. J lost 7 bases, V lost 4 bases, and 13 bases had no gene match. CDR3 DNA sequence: TGTGCCAGCAGCTTTCTGATACAGGGGATGGGTGAAGCTTTCTTT. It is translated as CASSFLIQGMGEAFF. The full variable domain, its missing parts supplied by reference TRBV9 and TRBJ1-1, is DSGVTQTPKHLITATGQRVTLRCSPRSGDLSVYWYQQSLDQGLQFLIQYYNGEERAKGNILERFSAQQFPDLHSELNLSSLELGDSALYFCASSFLIQGMGEAFFGQGTRLTVV.

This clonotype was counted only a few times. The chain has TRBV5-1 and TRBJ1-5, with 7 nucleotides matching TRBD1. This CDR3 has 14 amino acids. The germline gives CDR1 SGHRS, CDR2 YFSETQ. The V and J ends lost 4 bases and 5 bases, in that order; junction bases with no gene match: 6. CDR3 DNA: TGCGCCAGCAGCCCAACAGGGGCGGATCAGCCCCAGCATTTT. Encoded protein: CASSPTGADQPQHF.

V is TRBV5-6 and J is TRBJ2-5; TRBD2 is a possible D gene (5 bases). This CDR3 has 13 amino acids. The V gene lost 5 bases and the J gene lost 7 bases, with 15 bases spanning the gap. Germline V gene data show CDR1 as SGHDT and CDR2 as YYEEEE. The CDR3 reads CASREQAEVTQYF. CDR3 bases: TGTGCCAGCAGGGAGCAGGCGGAGGTGACCCAGTACTTC.

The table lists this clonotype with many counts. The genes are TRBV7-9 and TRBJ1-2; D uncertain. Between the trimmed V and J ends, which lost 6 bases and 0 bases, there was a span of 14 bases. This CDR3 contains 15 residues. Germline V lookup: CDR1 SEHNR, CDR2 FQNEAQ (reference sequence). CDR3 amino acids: CASRPGIGSNYGYTF. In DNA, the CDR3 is TGTGCCAGCAGGCCCGGCATAGGGTCTAACTATGGCTACACCTTC.

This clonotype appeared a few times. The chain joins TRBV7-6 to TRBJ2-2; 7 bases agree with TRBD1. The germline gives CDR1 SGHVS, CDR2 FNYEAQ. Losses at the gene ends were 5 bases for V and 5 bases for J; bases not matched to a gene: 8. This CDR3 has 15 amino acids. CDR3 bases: TGTGCCAGCAGCAGACAGGGTGGAGGTACCGGGGAGCTGTTTTTT. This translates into CASSRQGGGTGELFF.

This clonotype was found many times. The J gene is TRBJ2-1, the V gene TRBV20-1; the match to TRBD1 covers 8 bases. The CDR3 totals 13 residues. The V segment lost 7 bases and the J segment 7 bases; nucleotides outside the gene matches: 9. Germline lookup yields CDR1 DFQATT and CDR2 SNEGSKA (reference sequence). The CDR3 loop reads CSVSQGGTNEQFF. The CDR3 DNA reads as TGCAGTGTGTCACAGGGGGGAACAAATGAGCAGTTCTTC.

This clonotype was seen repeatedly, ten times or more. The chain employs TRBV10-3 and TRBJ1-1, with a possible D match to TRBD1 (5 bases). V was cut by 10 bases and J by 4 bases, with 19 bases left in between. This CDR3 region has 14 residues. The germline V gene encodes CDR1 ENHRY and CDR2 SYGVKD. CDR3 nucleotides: TGTGCCACGTGGGCCGGGACCCAAGGCACTGAAGCTTTCTTT. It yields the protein CATWAGTQGTEAFF.

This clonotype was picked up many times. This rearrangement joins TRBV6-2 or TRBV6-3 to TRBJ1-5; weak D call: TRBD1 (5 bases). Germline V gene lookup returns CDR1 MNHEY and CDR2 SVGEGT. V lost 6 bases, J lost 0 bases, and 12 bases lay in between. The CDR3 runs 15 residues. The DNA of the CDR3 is TGTGCCAGCAGACGCGGGACGTATAGCAATCAGCCCCAGCATTTT. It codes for CASRRGTYSNQPQHF.